Each of the 24 T cell receptor beta chains below was sequenced from the same sample in a study of T cell repertoires in cytomegalovirus infection. Using its own MiXCR run on the reads, TCRdb lists one record per CDR3 protein. The repertoire holds about 210,000 distinct CDR3 sequences, with roughly 6.5% as singletons. Sequencing was performed on PBMCs. The receptor source for this set is a human donor in good health (CMV status not recorded). Some clones in this sample may be carry-over from other donors' samples.

CDR3: CASKDIRQFF. CDR3 DNA: TGTGCCAGCAAGGATATACGGCAGTTCTTC. This sequence joins TRBV2 and TRBJ2-1, with unresolved D. The CDR3 runs to 10 residues. Trimming stripped 7 bases from V and 12 bases from J, with 10 bases between. Germline V gene data show CDR1 as SNHLY and CDR2 as FYNNEI.

This clonotype was detected many times. The V call is TRBV5-8, the J call TRBJ1-5; tentative D call: TRBD1 (5 bases). V was shortened by 4 bases and J by 8 bases, with 10 bases between the two germline ends. The CDR3 spans 12 residues. Germline V gives CDR1 SGHTS, CDR2 YDEGEE. This CDR3 reads CASSRTREPQHF. CDR3 in DNA: TGTGCCAGCAGCCGGACACGGGAGCCCCAGCATTTT.

This clonotype was detected ten times or more. This chain uses TRBV14 with TRBJ1-4, with 8 bases aligning to TRBD1. The ends lost 3 bases at V and 8 bases at J; junction bases unmatched: 11. Germline lookup yields CDR1 SGHDN and CDR2 FVKESK. This CDR3 contains 16 residues. The CDR3 region has the DNA TGTGCCAGCAGCCAGGTTACAGGGGGGATAAAGGAAAAACTGTTTTTT. Translation gives CASSQVTGGIKEKLFF.

About this clonotype: A read error is possible here, since a much larger clone lies one base away. The chain uses TRBV19 and TRBJ1-2; 7 nucleotides match TRBD1. CDR3 size: 13 residues. CDR1 is LNHDA, CDR2 SQIVND, per germline (reference sequence). The CDR3 bases are TGTGCCAGTAGTATCGACAGGGCCTATGGCTACATCTTC. Translating gives CASSIDRAYGYIF.

This clonotype appeared many times. V usage is TRBV18 and J usage is TRBJ1-1, with D maybe TRBD1 (6 bases). The germline V and J ends were trimmed by 2 bases and 1 base, with 8 bases remaining between them. Germline V lookup: CDR1 KGHSH, CDR2 LQKENI. The CDR3 spans 14 residues. The CDR3 nucleotides read TGTGCCAGCTCACCATGGGGGCCGAACACTGAAGCTTTCTTT. This translates into CASSPWGPNTEAFF.

This clonotype was seen many times. The chain combines TRBV6-2 or TRBV6-3 with TRBJ1-2; D uncertain. Germline values: CDR1 MNHEY, CDR2 SVGEGT. CDR3 length: 15 amino acids. V was shortened by 7 bases and J by 4 bases, with 19 bases between the two germline ends. The CDR3 loop is CASNNPPRVFYGYTF. DNA for the CDR3: TGTGCCAGCAACAACCCTCCCCGGGTTTTCTATGGCTACACCTTC.

This clonotype occurred many times. J is TRBJ2-3 and V is TRBV29-1; 12 nucleotides match TRBD2. The CDR3 runs to 16 residues. Germline-derived CDR1 and CDR2 are SQVTM and ANQGSEA. Trimming removed 4 bases from V and 5 bases from J; junction bases left unmatched: 10. The CDR3 loop is CSVGFRLAGVIDTQYF. The CDR3 bases are TGCAGCGTTGGCTTCCGACTAGCGGGGGTTATAGATACGCAGTATTTT.

J is TRBJ1-5 and V is TRBV18; 7 bases map to TRBD1. V lost 3 bases, J lost 7 bases, and 6 bases stayed unmatched. The CDR3 extends over 14 amino acids. CDR1 KGHSH and CDR2 LQKENI come from the germline V gene. CDR3 sequence: CASSPYRGEQPQHF. The CDR3 DNA reads as TGTGCCAGCTCACCGTACAGGGGTGAGCAGCCCCAGCATTTT.

At least ten counts were recorded for this clonotype. The rearrangement joins TRBV11-2 to TRBJ2-5; a possible D gene is TRBD2 (6 bases). Looked up from germline, CDR1 is SGHAT and CDR2 is FQNNGV. The CDR3 covers 15 residues. With 6 bases removed from V and 4 bases from J, the gap between germline ends came to 18 bases. Here the CDR3 reads CASSFGGWALETQYF. CDR3 bases: TGTGCCAGCAGTTTTGGGGGGTGGGCATTAGAGACCCAGTACTTC.

This clonotype has a count of ten or more. The CDR3 coding sequence is TGTGCCAGCAGCGGGGGACTAGCGGGGCGGTCGGAGACCCAGTACTTC. Translated: CASSGGLAGRSETQYF. V and J are TRBV5-8 and TRBJ2-5; the match to TRBD2 covers 13 bases. Unmatched junction bases numbered 8, after V lost 4 bases and J lost 5 bases. From germline, CDR1 is SGHTS and CDR2 YDEGEE. The CDR3 length is 16 residues.

J is TRBJ2-5 and V is TRBV5-4, with TRBD1 matching 9 bases. V lost 4 bases, J lost 4 bases, and 8 bases stayed unmatched. Germline V gene data show CDR1 as SGHNT and CDR2 as YYREEE (reference sequence). The CDR3 extends over 15 amino acids. The CDR3 sequence is CASSPPDRGGETQYF. The DNA of the CDR3 is TGTGCCAGCAGCCCACCGGACAGGGGAGGAGAGACCCAGTACTTC. Based on the CDR3 plus reference TRBV5-4 and TRBJ2-5, the full variable domain is ETGVTQSPTHLIKTRGQQVTLRCSSQSGHNTVSWYQQALGQGPQFIFQYYREEENGRGNFPPRFSGLQFPNYSSELNVNALELDDSALYLCASSPPDRGGETQYFGPGTRLLVL.

Ten or more counts support this clonotype. The V gene is TRBV18, the J gene TRBJ1-1; D gene unclear. The germline CDR1 and CDR2 sequences are KGHSH and LQKENI. Between the trimmed V and J ends, which lost 1 base and 7 bases, there was a span of 13 bases. The CDR3 has 14 amino acids. The CDR3 DNA reads TGTGCCAGCTCACCACTAATGAATCTCGATGAAGCTTTCTTT. The encoded protein is CASSPLMNLDEAFF.

The chain employs TRBV5-6 and TRBJ1-2; 7 bases are a match to TRBD1. Trimming at V came to 4 bases and at J to 8 bases, leaving 20 bases not matched to a gene. The CDR3 consists of 17 residues. Germline CDR1 SGHDT, CDR2 YYEEEE. The CDR3 coding sequence is TGTGCCAGCAGCCCGGGGACAGCGGCCTCTAACTATCAAGGCTACACCTTC. It specifies CASSPGTAASNYQGYTF.

This chain connects TRBV20-1 to TRBJ2-3; no firm D call. Per the germline V gene, CDR1 is DFQATT and CDR2 is SNEGSKA (reference sequence). The V and J ends lost 6 bases and 1 base respectively, with 5 bases between them. The CDR3 runs to 11 residues. The CDR3 region has the DNA TGCAGTGCCCAAGGCACAGATACGCAGTATTTT. Protein: CSAQGTDTQYF.

This clonotype has at least ten counts. This chain connects TRBV20-1 to TRBJ2-2, with 12 bases matching TRBD2. The germline V gene has CDR1 DFQATT and CDR2 SNEGSKA (reference sequence). Trimming removed 3 bases from V and 5 bases from J; junction bases left unmatched: 7. This CDR3 contains 16 residues. The CDR3 DNA follows: TGCAGTGCTAGGGATCGACTAGCGGGGGAAACCGGGGAGCTGTTTTTT. It yields the protein CSARDRLAGETGELFF.

In its sample, this clonotype was seen a few times. The chain links TRBV10-3 to TRBJ2-7; 9 nucleotides line up with TRBD1. With 2 bases clipped from V and 5 bases from J, the junction kept 10 bases outside the gene matches. The CDR3 has 16 residues. In germline, CDR1 is ENHRY, CDR2 SYGVKD. The CDR3 is CAISEPPGTGFNEQYF. Written as DNA, the CDR3 is TGTGCCATCAGTGAGCCGCCCGGGACAGGGTTCAACGAGCAGTACTTC.

This clonotype has more than one count but fewer than ten. In nucleotides, the CDR3 is TGCAGTGCTTCACGGGACTCCTATGGCTACACCTTC. As protein: CSASRDSYGYTF. The chain joins TRBV20-1 to TRBJ1-2; maybe TRBD1 (5 bases). Germline CDR1 and CDR2: DFQATT and SNEGSKA (reference sequence). The ends were cut back, 5 bases at V and 4 bases at J, with 11 bases in the middle. The CDR3 is 12 amino acids.

This clonotype was counted many times. This chain uses TRBV7-2 with TRBJ1-4; D is uncertain. V was cut by 1 base and J by 8 bases, with 14 bases left in between. The CDR3 sequence is 15 residues long. CDR1 and CDR2 from the germline V gene are SGHTA and FQGNSA. CDR3 bases: TGTGCCAGCAGCTTAGAGTCCGGGTTACGAGAAAAACTGTTTTTT. The encoded protein is CASSLESGLREKLFF.

This clonotype was counted many times. The chain combines TRBV4-3 with TRBJ2-7; the D gene is possibly TRBD2 (6 bases). The CDR3 runs to 16 residues. The ends were cut back, 0 bases at V and 3 bases at J, with 15 bases in the middle. Germline CDR1 and CDR2: LGHNA and YSLEER. The CDR3 region has the DNA TGCGCCAGCAGCCAAGAAACGGTTGGCGGGGTCTACGAGCAGTACTTC. This encodes CASSQETVGGVYEQYF.

With respect to this clonotype: A clone one base away is much larger, so this may be a read error. The V call is TRBV20-1, the J call TRBJ1-1; possible D gene TRBD1, 6 bases. The length of the CDR3 is 14 residues. Germline CDR1 is DFQATT and CDR2 is SNEGSKA (reference sequence). In DNA form, the CDR3 reads TGCAGTGCTAGTAGGGGGGACGGCGGGACTGAAGTTTTCTTT. Translation gives CSASRGDGGTEVFF.

This clonotype was recorded many times. The chain links TRBV6-2 or TRBV6-3 to TRBJ2-1; tentatively, D is TRBD1 (6 bases). With 0 bases removed from V and 7 bases from J, the gap between germline ends came to 25 bases. CDR1 is MNHEY and CDR2 is SVGEGT in the germline V gene. The CDR3 is 19 amino acids. This CDR3 reads CASSYSRLTRRGLSNEQFF. CDR3 nucleotide sequence: TGTGCCAGCAGTTACTCGAGGCTAACTAGAAGGGGGTTATCGAATGAGCAGTTCTTC.

This clonotype was counted ten times or more. The chain has TRBV7-9 and TRBJ2-5, with D tentatively TRBD1 (6 bases). This CDR3 contains 16 residues. Germline CDR1 SEHNR, CDR2 FQNEAQ (reference sequence). V lost 1 base to trimming and J lost 2 bases, with 14 bases between them. CDR3 residues: CASSLGPGHSQETQYF. The DNA for the CDR3 is TGTGCCAGCAGCTTAGGACCGGGACACTCTCAAGAGACCCAGTACTTC.

The J gene is TRBJ2-1, the V gene TRBV6-6, with D possibly being TRBD1 or TRBD2 (5 bases each). Trimming cost V 6 bases and J 1 base, with 10 bases left between them. The CDR3 sequence is 14 residues long. CDR1 is MNHNY, CDR2 SVGAGI, per germline (reference sequence). CDR3 region: CASRDGGSYNEQFF. The CDR3 nucleotides are TGTGCCAGCAGAGATGGGGGATCCTACAATGAGCAGTTCTTC.

This clonotype came up a few times. V gene TRBV20-1 combines with J gene TRBJ2-1; 8 positions match TRBD1. The junction had 12 bases not matched to a gene; V was cut back by 3 bases and J by 8 bases. Germline loops: CDR1 DFQATT, CDR2 SNEGSKA (reference sequence). This CDR3 contains 15 residues. The CDR3 loop is CSARSDREVPDEQFF. CDR3 nucleotides: TGCAGTGCTAGGTCGGACAGGGAGGTCCCGGATGAGCAGTTCTTC.